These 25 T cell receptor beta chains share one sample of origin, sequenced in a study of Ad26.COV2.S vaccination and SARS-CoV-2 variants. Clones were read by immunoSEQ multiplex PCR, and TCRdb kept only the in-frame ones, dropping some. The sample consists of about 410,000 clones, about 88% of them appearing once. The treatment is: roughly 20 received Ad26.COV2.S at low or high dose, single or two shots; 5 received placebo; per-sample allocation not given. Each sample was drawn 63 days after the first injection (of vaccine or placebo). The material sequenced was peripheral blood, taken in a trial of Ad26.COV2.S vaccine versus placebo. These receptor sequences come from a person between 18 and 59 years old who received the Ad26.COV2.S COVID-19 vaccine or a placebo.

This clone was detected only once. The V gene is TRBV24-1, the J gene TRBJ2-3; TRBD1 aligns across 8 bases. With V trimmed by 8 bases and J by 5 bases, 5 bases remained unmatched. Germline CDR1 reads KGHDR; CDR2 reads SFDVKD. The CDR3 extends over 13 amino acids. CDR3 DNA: TGTGCCACCATGTCAGGGGGCAGAGATACGCAGTATTTT. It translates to CATMSGGRDTQYF.

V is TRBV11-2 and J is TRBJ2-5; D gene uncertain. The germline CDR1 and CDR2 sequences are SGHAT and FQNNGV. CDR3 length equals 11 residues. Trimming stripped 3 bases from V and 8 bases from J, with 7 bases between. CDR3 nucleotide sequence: TGTGCCAGCAGCTTTGCCGGTACCCAGTACTTC. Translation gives CASSFAGTQYF.

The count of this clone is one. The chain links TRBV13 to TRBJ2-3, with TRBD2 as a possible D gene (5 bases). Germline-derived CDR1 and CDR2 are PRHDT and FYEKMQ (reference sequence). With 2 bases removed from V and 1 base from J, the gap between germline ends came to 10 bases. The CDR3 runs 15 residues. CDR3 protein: CASSLRGSGTDTQYF. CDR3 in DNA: TGTGCCAGCAGCTTACGTGGTAGCGGCACAGATACGCAGTATTTT.

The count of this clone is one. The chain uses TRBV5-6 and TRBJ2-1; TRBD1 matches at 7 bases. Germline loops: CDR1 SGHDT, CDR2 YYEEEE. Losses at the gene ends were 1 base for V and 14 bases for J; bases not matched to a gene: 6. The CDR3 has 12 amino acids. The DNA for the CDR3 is TGTGCCAGCAGCTTGCCCCCCGGGACAGAGTTCTTC. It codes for CASSLPPGTEFF.

The DNA of the CDR3 is TGCAGCGTTGATGTTGCCTTACAAGAGACCCAGTACTTC. Its translation is CSVDVALQETQYF. The chain is built from TRBV29-1 and TRBJ2-5; unclear D gene. This CDR3 is 13 amino acids long. V dropped 3 bases and J dropped 2 bases, with 10 bases sitting between them. The germline V gene has CDR1 SQVTM and CDR2 ANQGSEA.

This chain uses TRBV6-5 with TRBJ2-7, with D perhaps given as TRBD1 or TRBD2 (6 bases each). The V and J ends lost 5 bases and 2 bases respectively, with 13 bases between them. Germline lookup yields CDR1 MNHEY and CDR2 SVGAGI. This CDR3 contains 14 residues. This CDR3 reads CASSHEGGTYEQYF. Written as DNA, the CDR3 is TGTGCCAGCAGTCATGAGGGGGGTACCTACGAGCAGTACTTC.

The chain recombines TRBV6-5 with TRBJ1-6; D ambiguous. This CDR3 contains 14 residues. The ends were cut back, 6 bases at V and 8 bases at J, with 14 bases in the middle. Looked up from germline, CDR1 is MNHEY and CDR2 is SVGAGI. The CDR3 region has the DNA TGTGCCAGCAGGCTACCTTGGGTGGATTCACCCCTCCACTTT. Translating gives CASRLPWVDSPLHF.

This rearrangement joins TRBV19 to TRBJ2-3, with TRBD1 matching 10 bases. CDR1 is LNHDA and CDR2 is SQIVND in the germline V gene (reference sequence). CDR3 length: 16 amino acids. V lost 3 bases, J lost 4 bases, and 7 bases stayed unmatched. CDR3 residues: CASSIGTGVGADTQYF. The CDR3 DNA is TGTGCCAGTAGTATCGGGACAGGGGTTGGGGCAGATACGCAGTATTTT.

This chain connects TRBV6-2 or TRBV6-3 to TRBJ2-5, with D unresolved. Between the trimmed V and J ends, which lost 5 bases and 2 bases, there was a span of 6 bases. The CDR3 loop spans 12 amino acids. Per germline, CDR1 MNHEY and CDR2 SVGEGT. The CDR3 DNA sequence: TGTGCCAGCAGTGTCTCGCAAGAGACCCAGTACTTC. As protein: CASSVSQETQYF.

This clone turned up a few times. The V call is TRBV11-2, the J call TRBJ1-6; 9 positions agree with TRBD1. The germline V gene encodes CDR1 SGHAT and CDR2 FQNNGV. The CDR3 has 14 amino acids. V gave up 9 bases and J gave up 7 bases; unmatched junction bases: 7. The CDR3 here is CASHRGQGNSPLHF. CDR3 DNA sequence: TGTGCCAGTCACAGGGGGCAAGGCAATTCACCCCTCCACTTT.

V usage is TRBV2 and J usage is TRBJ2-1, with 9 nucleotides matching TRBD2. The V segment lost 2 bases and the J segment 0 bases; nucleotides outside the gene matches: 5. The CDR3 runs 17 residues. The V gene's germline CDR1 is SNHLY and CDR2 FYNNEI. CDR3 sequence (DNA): TGTGCCAGCAGTGAAAGAAGCGGGAGGATCTCCTACAATGAGCAGTTCTTC. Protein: CASSERSGRISYNEQFF.

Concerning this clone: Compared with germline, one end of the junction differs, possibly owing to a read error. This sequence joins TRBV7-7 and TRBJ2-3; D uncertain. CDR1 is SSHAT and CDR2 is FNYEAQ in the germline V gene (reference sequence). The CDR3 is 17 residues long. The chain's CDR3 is CASSLATGPSSTDTQYF. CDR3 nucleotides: TGTGCTAGCAGCTTAGCCACTGGGCCTTCTAGCACAGATACGCAGTATTTT.

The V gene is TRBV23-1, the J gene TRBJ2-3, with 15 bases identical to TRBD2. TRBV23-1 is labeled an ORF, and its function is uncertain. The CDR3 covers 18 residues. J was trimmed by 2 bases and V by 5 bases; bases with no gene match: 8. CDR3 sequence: CASSTGTSGRPLTDTQYF. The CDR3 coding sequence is TGCGCCAGCAGTACCGGGACTAGCGGGAGGCCCCTCACAGATACGCAGTATTTT.

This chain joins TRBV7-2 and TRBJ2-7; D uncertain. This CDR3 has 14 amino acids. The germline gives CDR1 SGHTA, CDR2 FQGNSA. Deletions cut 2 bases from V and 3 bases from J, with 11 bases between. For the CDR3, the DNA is TGTGCCAGCAGCTTAAGTTCTTACGGCTACGAGCAGTACTTC. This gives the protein CASSLSSYGYEQYF.

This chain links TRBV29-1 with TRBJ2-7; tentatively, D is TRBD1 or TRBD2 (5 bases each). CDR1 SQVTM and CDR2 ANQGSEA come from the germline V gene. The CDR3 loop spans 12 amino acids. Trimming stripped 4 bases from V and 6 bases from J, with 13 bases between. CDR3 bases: TGCAGCGTTGCTAGAAGTGGGGGCGAGCAGTACTTC. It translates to CSVARSGGEQYF.

The CDR3 nucleotides read TGTGCCAATGTTGGGGGGCTAAGAATGGACATTCAGTACTTC. It translates to CANVGGLRMDIQYF. The J gene is TRBJ2-4, the V gene TRBV19; the D gene could be TRBD1 or TRBD2 (6 bases each). Trimming removed 10 bases from V and 8 bases from J, with 21 bases in between. CDR3 size: 14 residues. Germline CDR1 reads LNHDA; CDR2 reads SQIVND (reference sequence).

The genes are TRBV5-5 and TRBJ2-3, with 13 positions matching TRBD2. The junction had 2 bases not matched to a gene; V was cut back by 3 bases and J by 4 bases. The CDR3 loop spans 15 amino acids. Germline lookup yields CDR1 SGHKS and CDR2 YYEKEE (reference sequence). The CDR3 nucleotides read TGTGCCAGCAGCTCAACTAGCGGGAGGGCAGATACGCAGTATTTT. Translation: CASSSTSGRADTQYF.

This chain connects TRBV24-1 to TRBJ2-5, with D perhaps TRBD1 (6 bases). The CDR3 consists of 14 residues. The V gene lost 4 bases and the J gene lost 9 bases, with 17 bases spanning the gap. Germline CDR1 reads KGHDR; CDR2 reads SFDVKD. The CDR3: CATSDPGTTRAQYF. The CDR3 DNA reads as TGTGCCACCAGTGACCCCGGGACAACGCGGGCCCAGTACTTC.

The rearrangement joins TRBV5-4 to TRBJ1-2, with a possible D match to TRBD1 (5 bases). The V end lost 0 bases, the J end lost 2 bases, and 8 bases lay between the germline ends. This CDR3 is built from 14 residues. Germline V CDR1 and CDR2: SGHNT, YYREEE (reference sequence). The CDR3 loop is CASSLGQNNYGYTF. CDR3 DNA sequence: TGTGCCAGCAGCTTGGGACAGAACAACTATGGCTACACCTTC.

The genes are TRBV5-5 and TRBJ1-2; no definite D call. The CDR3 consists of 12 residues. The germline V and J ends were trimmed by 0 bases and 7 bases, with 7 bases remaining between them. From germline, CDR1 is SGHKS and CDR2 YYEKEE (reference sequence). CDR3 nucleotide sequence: TGTGCCAGCAGCTTGGAGGGCGTTGGCTACACCTTC. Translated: CASSLEGVGYTF.

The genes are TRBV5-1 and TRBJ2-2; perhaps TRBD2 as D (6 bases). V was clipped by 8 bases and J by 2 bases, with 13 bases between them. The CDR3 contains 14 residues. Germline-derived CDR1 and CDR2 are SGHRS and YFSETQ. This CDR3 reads CASTRTTNTGELFF. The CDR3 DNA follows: TGCGCCAGTACGCGGACTACAAACACCGGGGAGCTGTTTTTT. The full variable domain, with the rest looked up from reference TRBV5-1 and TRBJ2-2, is KAGVTQTPRYLIKTRGQQVTLSCSPISGHRSVSWYQQTPGQGLQFLFEYFSETQRNKGNFPGRFSGRQFSNSRSEMNVSTLELGDSALYLCASTRTTNTGELFFGEGSRLTVL.

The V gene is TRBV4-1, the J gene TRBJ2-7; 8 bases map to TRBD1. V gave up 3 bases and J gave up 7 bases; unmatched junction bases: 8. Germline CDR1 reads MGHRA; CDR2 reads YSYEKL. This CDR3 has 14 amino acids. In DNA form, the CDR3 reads TGCGCCAGCAGCCATGGGACAGGTACGAGGGAGCAGTACTTC. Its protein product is CASSHGTGTREQYF.

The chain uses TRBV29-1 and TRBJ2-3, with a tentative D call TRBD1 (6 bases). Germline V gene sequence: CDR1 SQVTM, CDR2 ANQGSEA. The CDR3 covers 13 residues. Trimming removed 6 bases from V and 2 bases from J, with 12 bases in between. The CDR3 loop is CSVLGGNTDTQYF. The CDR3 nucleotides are TGCAGCGTCCTAGGGGGAAACACAGATACGCAGTATTTT.

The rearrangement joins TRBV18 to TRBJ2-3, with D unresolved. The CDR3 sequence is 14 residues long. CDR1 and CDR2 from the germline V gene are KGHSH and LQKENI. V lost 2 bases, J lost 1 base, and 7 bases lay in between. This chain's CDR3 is CASSPSTGTDTQYF. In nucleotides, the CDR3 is TGTGCCAGCTCACCATCGACCGGCACAGATACGCAGTATTTT.

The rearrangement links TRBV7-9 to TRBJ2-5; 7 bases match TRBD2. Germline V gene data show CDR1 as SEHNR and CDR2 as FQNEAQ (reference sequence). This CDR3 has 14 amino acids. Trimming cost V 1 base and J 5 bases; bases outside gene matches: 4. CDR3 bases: TGTGCCAGCAGCTTAGGGGAGGGCTGGGAGACCCAGTACTTC. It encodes CASSLGEGWETQYF.